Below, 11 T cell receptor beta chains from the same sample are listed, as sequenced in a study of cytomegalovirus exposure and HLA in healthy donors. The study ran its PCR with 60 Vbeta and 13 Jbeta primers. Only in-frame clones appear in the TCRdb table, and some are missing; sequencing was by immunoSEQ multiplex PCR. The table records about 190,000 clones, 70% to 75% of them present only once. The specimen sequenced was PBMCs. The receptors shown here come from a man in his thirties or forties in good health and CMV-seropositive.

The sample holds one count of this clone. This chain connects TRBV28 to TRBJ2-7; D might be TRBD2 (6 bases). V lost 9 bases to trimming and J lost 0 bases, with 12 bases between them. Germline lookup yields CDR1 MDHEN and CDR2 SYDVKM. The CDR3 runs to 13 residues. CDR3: CASSSVLSYEQYF. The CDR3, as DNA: TGTGCCAGTTCTAGCGTTCTCTCCTACGAGCAGTACTTC.

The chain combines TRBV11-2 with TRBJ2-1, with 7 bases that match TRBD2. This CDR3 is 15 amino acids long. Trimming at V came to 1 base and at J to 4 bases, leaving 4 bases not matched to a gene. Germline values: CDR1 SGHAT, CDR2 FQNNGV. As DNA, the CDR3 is TGTGCCAGCAGCTTAGGCGGGAGTATATACAATGAGCAGTTCTTC. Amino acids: CASSLGGSIYNEQFF.

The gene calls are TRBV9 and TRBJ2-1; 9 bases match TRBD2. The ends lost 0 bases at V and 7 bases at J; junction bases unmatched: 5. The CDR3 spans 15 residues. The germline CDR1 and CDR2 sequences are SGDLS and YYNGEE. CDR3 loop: CASSVDGTSTNEQFF. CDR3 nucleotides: TGTGCCAGCAGCGTAGACGGGACTAGCACGAATGAGCAGTTCTTC.

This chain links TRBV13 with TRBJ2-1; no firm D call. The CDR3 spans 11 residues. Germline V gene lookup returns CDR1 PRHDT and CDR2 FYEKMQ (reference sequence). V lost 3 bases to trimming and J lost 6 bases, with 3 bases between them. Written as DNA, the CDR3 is TGTGCCAGCAGCTTCAGCAATGAGCAGTTCTTC. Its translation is CASSFSNEQFF.

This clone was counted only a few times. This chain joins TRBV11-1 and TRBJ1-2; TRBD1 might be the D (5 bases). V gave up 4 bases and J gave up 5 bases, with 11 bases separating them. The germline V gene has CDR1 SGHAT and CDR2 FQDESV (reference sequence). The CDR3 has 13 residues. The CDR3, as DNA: TGTGCCAGCAGCTACGGGGGACCTTATGGCTACACCTTC. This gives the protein CASSYGGPYGYTF.

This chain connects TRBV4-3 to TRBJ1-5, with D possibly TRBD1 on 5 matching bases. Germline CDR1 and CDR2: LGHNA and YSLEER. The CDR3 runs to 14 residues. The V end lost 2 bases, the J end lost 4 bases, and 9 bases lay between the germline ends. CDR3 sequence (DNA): TGCGCCAGCAGCCAACAGGGCGGTAATCAGCCCCAGCATTTT. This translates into CASSQQGGNQPQHF.

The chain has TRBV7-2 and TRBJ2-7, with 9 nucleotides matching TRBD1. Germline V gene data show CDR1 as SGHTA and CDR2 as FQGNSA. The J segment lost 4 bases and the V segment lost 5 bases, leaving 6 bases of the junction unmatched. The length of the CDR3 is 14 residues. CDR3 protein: CASSITGGGYEQYF. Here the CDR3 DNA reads TGTGCCAGCAGCATAACAGGGGGCGGTTACGAGCAGTACTTC.

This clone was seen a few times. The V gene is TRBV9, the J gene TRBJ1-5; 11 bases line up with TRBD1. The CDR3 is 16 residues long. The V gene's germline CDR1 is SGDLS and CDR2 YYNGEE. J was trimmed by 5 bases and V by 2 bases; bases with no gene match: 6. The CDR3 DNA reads TGTGCCAGCAGCGTTGGACAGGGGGCGCTGGATCAGCCCCAGCATTTT. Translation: CASSVGQGALDQPQHF.

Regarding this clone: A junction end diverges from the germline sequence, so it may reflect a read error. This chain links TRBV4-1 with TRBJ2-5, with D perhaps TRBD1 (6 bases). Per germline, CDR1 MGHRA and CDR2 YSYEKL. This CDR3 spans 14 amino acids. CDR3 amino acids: CASSLTGSRETQYF. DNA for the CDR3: TGTGCCAGCAGCTTGACAGGTTCGAGGGAGACCCAGTACTTC.

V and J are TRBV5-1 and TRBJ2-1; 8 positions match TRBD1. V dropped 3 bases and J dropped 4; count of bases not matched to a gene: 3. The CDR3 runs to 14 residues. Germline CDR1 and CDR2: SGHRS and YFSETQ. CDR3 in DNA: TGCGCCAGCAGCTCCAGGGGGCGGTACAATGAGCAGTTCTTC. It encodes CASSSRGRYNEQFF.

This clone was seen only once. The CDR3 region is CASSSVAGGPGAQYF. In DNA, the CDR3 is TGTGCCAGCAGCTCTGTAGCGGGGGGGCCGGGGGCCCAGTACTTC. The V gene is TRBV7-8, the J gene TRBJ2-5, with TRBD2 matching 11 bases. CDR3 length equals 15 residues. Germline loops: CDR1 SGHVS, CDR2 FQNEAQ. V trimming: 4 bases; J trimming: 9 bases; junction bases outside the gene matches: 10.